This T cell receptor (beta chain) was recovered during a study of OX40 agonist ivuxolimab in advanced cancers. On the study more broadly: Earlier treatment with anti-PD-1, anti-PD-L1 or anti-CTLA-4 was permitted, and around 43% had received some.

About this clone: Its antigen is not known.

Profiled with immunoSEQ multiplex PCR; TCRdb holds only in-frame clones, not every one. Of 79,000 or so clones in the sample, 91% were seen once. Germline V gene data show CDR1 as MGHDK and CDR2 as SYGVNS. The CDR3 covers 13 residues. V was clipped by 8 bases and J by 6 bases; unmatched bases: 6. Study-level findings and limits: There were, on average, more expanded clones in CD8+ T cells than in CD4+.

The J gene is TRBJ2-1, the V gene TRBV25-1, with 8 nucleotides matching TRBD1. This TCR derives from an adult with an advanced solid tumor such as melanoma, head and neck, liver or kidney cancer. Specimen: CD4+ or CD8+ T cells sorted from blood, collected in a trial of the OX40 agonist ivuxolimab. CDR3 sequence (DNA): TGTGCCAGCTCAGGGACAGGCCGCAATGAGCAGTTCTTC. Encoded protein: CASSGTGRNEQFF.